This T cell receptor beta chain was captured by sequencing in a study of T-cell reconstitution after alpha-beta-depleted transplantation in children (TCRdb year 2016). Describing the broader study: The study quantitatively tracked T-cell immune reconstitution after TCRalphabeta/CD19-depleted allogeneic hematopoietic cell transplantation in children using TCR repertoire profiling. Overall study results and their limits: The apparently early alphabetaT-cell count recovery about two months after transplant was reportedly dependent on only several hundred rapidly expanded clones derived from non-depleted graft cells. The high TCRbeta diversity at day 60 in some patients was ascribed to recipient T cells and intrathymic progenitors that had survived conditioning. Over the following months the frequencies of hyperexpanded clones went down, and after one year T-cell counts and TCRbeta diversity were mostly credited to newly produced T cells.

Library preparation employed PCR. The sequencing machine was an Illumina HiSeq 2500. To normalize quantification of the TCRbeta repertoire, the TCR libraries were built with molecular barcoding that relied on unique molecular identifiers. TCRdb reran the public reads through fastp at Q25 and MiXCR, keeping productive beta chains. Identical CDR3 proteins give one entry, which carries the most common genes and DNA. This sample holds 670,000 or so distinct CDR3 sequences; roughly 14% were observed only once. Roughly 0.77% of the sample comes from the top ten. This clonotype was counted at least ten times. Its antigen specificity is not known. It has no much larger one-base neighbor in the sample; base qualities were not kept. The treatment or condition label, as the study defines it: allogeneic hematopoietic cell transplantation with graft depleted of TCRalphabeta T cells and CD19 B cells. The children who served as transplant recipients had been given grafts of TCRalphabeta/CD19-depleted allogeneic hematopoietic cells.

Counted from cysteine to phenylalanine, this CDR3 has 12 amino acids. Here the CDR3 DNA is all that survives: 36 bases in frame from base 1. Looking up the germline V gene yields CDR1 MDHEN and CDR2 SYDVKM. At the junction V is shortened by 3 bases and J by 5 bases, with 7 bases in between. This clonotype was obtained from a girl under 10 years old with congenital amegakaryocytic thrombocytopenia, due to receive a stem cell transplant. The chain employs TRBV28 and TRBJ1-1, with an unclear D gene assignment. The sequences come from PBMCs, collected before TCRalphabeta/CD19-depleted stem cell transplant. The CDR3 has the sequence CASSFKRTEAFF. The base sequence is TGTGCCAGCAGTTTTAAGCGGACTGAAGCTTTCTTT. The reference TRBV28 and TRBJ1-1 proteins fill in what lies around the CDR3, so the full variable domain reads DVKVTQSSRYLVKRTGEKVFLECVQDMDHENMFWYRQDPGLGLRLIYFSYDVKMKEKGDIPEGYSVSREKKERFSLILESASTNQTSMYLCASSFKRTEAFFGQGTRLTVV.